Listed here is a single TCR beta chain. The data derive from a study of T-cell memory formation after mild COVID-19. TCRdb re-analysed the 5' RACE reads in MiXCR, keeping a single row per CDR3 protein. This table has fewer than 350,000 distinct CDR3 sequences, roughly 15% appearing once. Trimming shortened V by 3 bases and J by 0 bases, and 13 bases separated the two germline ends. The CDR3 is 16 residues long. Germline-derived CDR1 and CDR2 are SGHKS and YYEKEE (reference sequence). The sequence came from a man between 18 and 35 years old who had mild COVID-19 (a few samples of this study predate the infection). Cell type and time point are not known. The gene calls are TRBV5-5 and TRBJ2-4; TRBD1 is a possible D gene (6 bases). Sequenced: PBMCs or a T cell subset sorted from them (not recorded which). The DNA of the CDR3 is TGTGCCAGCAGCTCACAGGGAACAGAAGCCAAAAACATTCAGTACTTC. As protein: CASSSQGTEAKNIQYF.